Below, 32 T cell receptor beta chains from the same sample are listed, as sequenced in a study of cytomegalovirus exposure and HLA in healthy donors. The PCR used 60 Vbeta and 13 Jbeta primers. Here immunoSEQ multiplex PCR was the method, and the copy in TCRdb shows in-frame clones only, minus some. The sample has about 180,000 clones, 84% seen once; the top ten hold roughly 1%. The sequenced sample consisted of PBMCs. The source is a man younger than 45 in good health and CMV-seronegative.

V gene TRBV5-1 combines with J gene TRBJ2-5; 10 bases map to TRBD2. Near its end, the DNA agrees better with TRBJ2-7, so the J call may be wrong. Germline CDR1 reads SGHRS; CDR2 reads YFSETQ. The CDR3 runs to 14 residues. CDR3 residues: CASSFSGGSYEQYF. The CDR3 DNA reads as TGCGCCAGCAGCTTTAGCGGGGGGTCCTACGAGCAGTACTTC.

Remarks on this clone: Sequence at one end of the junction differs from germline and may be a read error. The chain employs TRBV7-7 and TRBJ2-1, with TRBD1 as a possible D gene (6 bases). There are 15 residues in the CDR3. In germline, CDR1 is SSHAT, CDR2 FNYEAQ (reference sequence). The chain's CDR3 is CASSLGRGRYNEQFF. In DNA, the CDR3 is TGTGCTAGCAGCTTAGGCAGGGGCCGGTACAATGAGCAGTTCTTC.

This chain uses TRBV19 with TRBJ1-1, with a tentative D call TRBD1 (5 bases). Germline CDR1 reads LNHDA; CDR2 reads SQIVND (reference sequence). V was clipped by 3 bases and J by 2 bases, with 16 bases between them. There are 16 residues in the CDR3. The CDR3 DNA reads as TGTGCCAGTAGTATTCTAGGGGTAATGGGCAACACTGAAGCTTTCTTT. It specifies CASSILGVMGNTEAFF.

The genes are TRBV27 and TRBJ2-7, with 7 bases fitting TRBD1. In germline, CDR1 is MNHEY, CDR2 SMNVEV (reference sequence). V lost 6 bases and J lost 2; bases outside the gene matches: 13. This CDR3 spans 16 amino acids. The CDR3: CASRKRTGRGPYEQYF. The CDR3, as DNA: TGTGCCAGCAGAAAAAGGACAGGCCGGGGTCCCTACGAGCAGTACTTC.

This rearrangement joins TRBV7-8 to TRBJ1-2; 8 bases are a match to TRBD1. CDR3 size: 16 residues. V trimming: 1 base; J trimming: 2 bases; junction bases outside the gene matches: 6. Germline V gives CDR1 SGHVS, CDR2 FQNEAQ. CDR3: CASSLDLDRANYGYTF. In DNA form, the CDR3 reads TGTGCCAGCAGCTTAGATCTGGACAGGGCGAACTATGGCTACACCTTC.

The CDR3 region has the DNA TGTGCCAGTAGTATAAGCCGACAGGAGTATAATTCACCCCTCCACTTT. It yields the protein CASSISRQEYNSPLHF. The V and J genes are TRBV19 and TRBJ1-6, with D perhaps TRBD1 (6 bases). V was cut by 2 bases and J by 4 bases, with 12 bases left in between. In germline, CDR1 is LNHDA, CDR2 SQIVND (reference sequence). There are 16 residues in the CDR3.

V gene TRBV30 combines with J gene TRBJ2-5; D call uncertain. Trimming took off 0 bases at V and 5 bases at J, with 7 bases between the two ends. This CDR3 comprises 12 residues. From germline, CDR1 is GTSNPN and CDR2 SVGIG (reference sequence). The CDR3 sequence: CAWSVNGETQYF. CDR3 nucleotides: TGTGCCTGGAGTGTCAACGGGGAGACCCAGTACTTC. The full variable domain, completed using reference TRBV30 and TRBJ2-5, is SQTIHQWPATLVQPVGSPLSLECTVEGTSNPNLYWYRQAAGRGLQLLFYSVGIGQISSEVPQNLSASRPQDRQFILSSKKLLLSDSGFYLCAWSVNGETQYFGPGTRLLVL.

The CDR3 DNA reads as TGTGCCAGTCTCTTTCAGGGGAAAAACGAAAAACTGTTTTTT. Its protein is CASLFQGKNEKLFF. V and J are TRBV6-4 and TRBJ1-4; D is perhaps TRBD1 (6 bases). The V end was cut by 9 bases, the J end by 8 bases, with 19 bases between. CDR1 and CDR2 from the germline V gene are MRHNA and SNTAGT. The CDR3 has 14 residues.

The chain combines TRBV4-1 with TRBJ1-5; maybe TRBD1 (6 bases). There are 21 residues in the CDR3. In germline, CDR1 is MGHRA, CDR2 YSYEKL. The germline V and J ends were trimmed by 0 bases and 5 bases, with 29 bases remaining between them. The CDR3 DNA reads TGCGCCAGCAGCCAAGAGGGGCTGGGAACCAGGGGCCAGGGCGGTTATCAGCCCCAGCATTTT. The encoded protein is CASSQEGLGTRGQGGYQPQHF.

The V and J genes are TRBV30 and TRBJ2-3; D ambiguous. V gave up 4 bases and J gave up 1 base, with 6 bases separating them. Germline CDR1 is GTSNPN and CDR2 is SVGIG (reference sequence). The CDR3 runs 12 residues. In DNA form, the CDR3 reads TGTGCCTGGACCCCTGGCACAGATACGCAGTATTTT. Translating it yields CAWTPGTDTQYF.

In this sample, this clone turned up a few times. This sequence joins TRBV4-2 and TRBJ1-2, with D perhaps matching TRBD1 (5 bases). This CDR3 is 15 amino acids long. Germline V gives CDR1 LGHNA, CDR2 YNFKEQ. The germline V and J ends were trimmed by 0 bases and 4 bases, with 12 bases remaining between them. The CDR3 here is CASSQDLSQGYGYTF. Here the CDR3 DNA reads TGTGCCAGCAGCCAAGATCTCTCCCAGGGCTATGGCTACACCTTC.

CDR3 DNA sequence: TGTGCCTGGAGTTCTCCGGACATAAACTACGAGCAGTACTTC. Its translation: CAWSSPDINYEQYF. V and J are TRBV30 and TRBJ2-7; the D gene is possibly TRBD1 (5 bases). The germline V gene encodes CDR1 GTSNPN and CDR2 SVGIG (reference sequence). Trimming cost V 2 bases and J 3 bases, with 14 bases left between them. The CDR3 totals 14 residues. Full variable domain (rest looked up from reference TRBV30 and TRBJ2-7): SQTIHQWPATLVQPVGSPLSLECTVEGTSNPNLYWYRQAAGRGLQLLFYSVGIGQISSEVPQNLSASRPQDRQFILSSKKLLLSDSGFYLCAWSSPDINYEQYFGPGTRLTVT.

CDR3 nucleotide sequence: TGTGCCAGCTGCCCTTTTGCAGCGAGTGAAGCTTTCTTT. This sequence encodes CASCPFAASEAFF. The chain joins TRBV27 to TRBJ1-1; unclear D gene. V was clipped by 8 bases and J by 7 bases, with 17 bases between them. Per the germline V gene, CDR1 is MNHEY and CDR2 is SMNVEV (reference sequence). The CDR3 has 13 amino acids.

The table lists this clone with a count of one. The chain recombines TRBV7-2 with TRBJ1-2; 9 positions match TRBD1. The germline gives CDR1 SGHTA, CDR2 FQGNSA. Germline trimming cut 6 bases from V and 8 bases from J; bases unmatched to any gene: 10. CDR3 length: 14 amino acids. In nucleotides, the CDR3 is TGTGCCAGCAGGACAAGCGGGGACAGGGTCGGCTACACCTTC. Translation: CASRTSGDRVGYTF.

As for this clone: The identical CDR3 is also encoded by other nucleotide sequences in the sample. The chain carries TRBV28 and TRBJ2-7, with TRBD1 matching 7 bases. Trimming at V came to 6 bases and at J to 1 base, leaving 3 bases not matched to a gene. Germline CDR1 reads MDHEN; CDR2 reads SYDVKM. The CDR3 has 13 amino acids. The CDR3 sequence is CASSLGQSYEQYF. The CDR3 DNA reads TGTGCCAGCAGCCTGGGACAGTCCTACGAGCAGTACTTC.

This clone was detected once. Here the CDR3 DNA reads TGTGCCAGCAGCTCACAGGGGGCAGGCTATGGCTACACCTTC. Protein sequence: CASSSQGAGYGYTF. The V call is TRBV7-2, the J call TRBJ1-2, with 9 bases matching TRBD1. CDR1 and CDR2 from the germline V gene are SGHTA and FQGNSA. The CDR3 is 14 residues long. V lost 4 bases and J lost 4; bases outside the gene matches: 4.

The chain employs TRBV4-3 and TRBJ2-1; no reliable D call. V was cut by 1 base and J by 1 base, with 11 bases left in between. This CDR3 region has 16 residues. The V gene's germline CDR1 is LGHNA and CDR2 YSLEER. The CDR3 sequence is CASSQASYTSYNEQFF. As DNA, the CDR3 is TGCGCCAGCAGCCAAGCGTCCTATACGTCCTACAATGAGCAGTTCTTC.

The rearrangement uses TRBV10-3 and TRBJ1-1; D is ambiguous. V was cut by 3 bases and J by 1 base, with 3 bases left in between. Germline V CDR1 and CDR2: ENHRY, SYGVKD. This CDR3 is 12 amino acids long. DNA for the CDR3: TGTGCCATCAGTGACGGGAACACTGAAGCTTTCTTT. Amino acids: CAISDGNTEAFF.

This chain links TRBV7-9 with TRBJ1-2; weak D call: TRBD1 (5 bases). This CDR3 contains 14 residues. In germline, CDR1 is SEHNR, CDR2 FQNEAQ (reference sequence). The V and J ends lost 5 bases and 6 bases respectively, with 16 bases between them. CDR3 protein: CASSRLGGVNGYTF. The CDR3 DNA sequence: TGTGCCAGCAGCCGCCTGGGGGGGGTGAATGGCTACACCTTC. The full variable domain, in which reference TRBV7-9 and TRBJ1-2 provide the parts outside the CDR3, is DTGVSQNPRHKITKRGQNVTFRCDPISEHNRLYWYRQTLGQGPEFLTYFQNEAQLEKSRLLSDRFSAERPKGSFSTLEIQRTEQGDSAMYLCASSRLGGVNGYTFGSGTRLTVV.

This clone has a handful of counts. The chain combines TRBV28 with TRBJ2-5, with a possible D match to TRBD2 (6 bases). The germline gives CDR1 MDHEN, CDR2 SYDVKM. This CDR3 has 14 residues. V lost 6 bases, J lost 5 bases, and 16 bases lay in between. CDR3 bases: TGTGCCAGCAGCCCCTCGGGGGTCTCGGAGACCCAGTACTTC. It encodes CASSPSGVSETQYF.

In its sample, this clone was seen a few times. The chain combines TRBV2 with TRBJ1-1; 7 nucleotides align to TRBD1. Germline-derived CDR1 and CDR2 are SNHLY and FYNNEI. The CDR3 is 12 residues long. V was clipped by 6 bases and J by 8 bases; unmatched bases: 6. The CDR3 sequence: CASRGQTAEAFF. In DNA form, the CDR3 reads TGTGCCAGCAGGGGACAGACCGCCGAAGCTTTCTTT.

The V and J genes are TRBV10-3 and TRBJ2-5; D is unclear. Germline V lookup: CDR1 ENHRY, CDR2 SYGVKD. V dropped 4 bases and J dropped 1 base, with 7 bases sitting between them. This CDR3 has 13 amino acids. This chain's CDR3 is CAISVSPQETQYF. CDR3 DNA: TGTGCCATCAGTGTGAGTCCCCAAGAGACCCAGTACTTC.

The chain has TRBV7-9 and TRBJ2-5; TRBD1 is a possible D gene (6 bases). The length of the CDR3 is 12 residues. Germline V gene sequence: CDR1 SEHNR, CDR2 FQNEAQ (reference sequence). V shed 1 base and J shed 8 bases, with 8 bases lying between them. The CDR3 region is CASSLGTDTQYF. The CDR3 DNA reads TGTGCCAGCAGCTTAGGGACAGACACCCAGTACTTC.

CDR3 nucleotides: TGTGCCAGCAGTCGCAGGGGGACGAACACCGGGGAGCTGTTTTTT. This translates into CASSRRGTNTGELFF. J is TRBJ2-2 and V is TRBV6-4, with 7 bases that match TRBD1. The ends lost 5 bases at V and 0 bases at J; junction bases unmatched: 3. This CDR3 has 15 residues. Germline CDR1 reads MRHNA; CDR2 reads SNTAGT.

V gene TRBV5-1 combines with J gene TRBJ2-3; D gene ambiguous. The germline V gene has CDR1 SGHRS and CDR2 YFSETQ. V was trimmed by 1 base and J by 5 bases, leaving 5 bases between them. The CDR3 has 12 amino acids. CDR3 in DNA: TGCGCCAGCAGCTTGCTAAAAGATACGCAGTATTTT. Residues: CASSLLKDTQYF.

The CDR3 region has the DNA TGTGCCAGCAGTTACGGTGAGCAGTTCTTC. This encodes CASSYGEQFF. The J gene is TRBJ2-1, the V gene TRBV25-1; D remains unclear. The CDR3 has 10 amino acids. Germline V gene lookup returns CDR1 MGHDK and CDR2 SYGVNS. Trimming took 5 bases from V and 9 from J, leaving 5 bases between them.

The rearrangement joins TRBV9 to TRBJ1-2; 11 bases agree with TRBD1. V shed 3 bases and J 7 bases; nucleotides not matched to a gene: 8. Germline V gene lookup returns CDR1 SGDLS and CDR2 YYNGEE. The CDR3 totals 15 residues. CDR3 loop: CASSARTGGAFGYTF. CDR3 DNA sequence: TGTGCCAGCAGCGCGCGGACAGGGGGCGCTTTTGGCTACACCTTC.

CDR3 in DNA: TGTGCCAGTAGTATGAGGGCCAGCGAAAAGACAGATACGCAGTATTTT. This encodes CASSMRASEKTDTQYF. The chain links TRBV19 to TRBJ2-3, with a weak D call TRBD2 (5 bases). The CDR3 runs to 16 residues. Germline values: CDR1 LNHDA, CDR2 SQIVND (reference sequence). Trimming cost V 3 bases and J 3 bases, with 16 bases left between them.

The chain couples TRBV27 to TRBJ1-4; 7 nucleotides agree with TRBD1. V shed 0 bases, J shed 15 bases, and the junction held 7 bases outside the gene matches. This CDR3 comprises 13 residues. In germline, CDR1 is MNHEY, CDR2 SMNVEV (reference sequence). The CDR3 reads CASSLSLRDRVFF. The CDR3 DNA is TGTGCCAGCAGTTTATCACTCCGGGACAGAGTGTTTTTT.

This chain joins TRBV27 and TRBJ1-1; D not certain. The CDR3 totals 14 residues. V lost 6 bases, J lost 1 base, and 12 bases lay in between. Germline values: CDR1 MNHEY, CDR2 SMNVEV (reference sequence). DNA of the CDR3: TGTGCCAGCAGATCGCGGCCGGAGAACACTGAAGCTTTCTTT. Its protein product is CASRSRPENTEAFF.

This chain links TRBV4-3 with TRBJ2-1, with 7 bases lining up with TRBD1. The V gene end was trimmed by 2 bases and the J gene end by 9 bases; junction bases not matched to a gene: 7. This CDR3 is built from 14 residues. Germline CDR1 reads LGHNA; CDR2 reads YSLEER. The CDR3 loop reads CASSQRTGPSEQFF. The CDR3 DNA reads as TGCGCCAGCAGCCAAAGGACAGGCCCCTCTGAGCAGTTCTTC.

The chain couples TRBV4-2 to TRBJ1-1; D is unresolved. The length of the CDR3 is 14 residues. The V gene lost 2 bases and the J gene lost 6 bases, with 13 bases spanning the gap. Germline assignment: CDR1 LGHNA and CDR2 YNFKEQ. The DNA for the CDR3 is TGTGCCAGCAGCCAAACCGCGGATAACGCTGAAGCTTTCTTT. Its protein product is CASSQTADNAEAFF.